One and the same sample provided the 7 T cell receptor beta chains below, sequenced in a study of blood T cell repertoires in COVID-19. Data came from immunoSEQ multiplex PCR; TCRdb stores just in-frame clones and leaves some out. The repertoire holds 37,000 or so clones, about 84% seen once, with around 32% in the top ten. Sequences were obtained from peripheral blood. The receptors were gathered from a man aged 80 or over with active or convalescent COVID-19.

A single count supports this clone. The V gene is TRBV6-2 or TRBV6-3, the J gene TRBJ2-3; 8 bases line up with TRBD2. Unmatched junction bases numbered 11, after V lost 2 bases and J lost 4 bases. Germline CDR1 reads MNHEY; CDR2 reads SVGEGT. The CDR3 has 17 residues. The DNA of the CDR3 is TGTGCCAGCAGTTACCCCCTTCGTAGCGGGGACCCAGATACGCAGTATTTT. Its protein product is CASSYPLRSGDPDTQYF.

The chain employs TRBV9 and TRBJ2-3; no firm D call. The germline gives CDR1 SGDLS, CDR2 YYNGEE. This CDR3 is 12 amino acids long. V shed 3 bases and J shed 6 bases, with 8 bases lying between them. CDR3 sequence (DNA): TGTGCCAGCAGCGGCTCGCGTGATACGCAGTATTTT. Protein: CASSGSRDTQYF.

The chain is built from TRBV9 and TRBJ2-1; 7 nucleotides match TRBD2. The germline gives CDR1 SGDLS, CDR2 YYNGEE. This CDR3 is 15 amino acids long. The ends lost 6 bases at V and 0 bases at J; junction bases unmatched: 6. CDR3 bases: TGTGCCAGCACCAAAGGCGGGAGCTCCTACAATGAGCAGTTCTTC. Translation: CASTKGGSSYNEQFF.

DNA for the CDR3: TGTGCCAGCTCACCAAACAGATTTCCCTACGAGCAGTACTTC. This codes for CASSPNRFPYEQYF. The genes are TRBV18 and TRBJ2-7; D not resolved. The CDR3 extends over 14 amino acids. CDR1 is KGHSH, CDR2 LQKENI, per germline. V gave up 2 bases and J gave up 2 bases, with 10 bases separating them.

This clone was counted only a few times. V usage is TRBV6-5 and J usage is TRBJ1-1; 9 nucleotides align to TRBD1. Germline V gives CDR1 MNHEY, CDR2 SVGAGI. The CDR3 spans 15 residues. Germline trimming cut 6 bases from V and 0 bases from J; bases unmatched to any gene: 5. CDR3 DNA: TGTGCCAGCAGAGACAGGGACAGGGTGAACACTGAAGCTTTCTTT. It yields the protein CASRDRDRVNTEAFF.

The chain combines TRBV15 with TRBJ2-2; 15 bases are shared with TRBD2. Per the germline V gene, CDR1 is LNHNV and CDR2 is YYDKDF (reference sequence). Trimming cost V 0 bases and J 2 bases; bases outside gene matches: 10. This CDR3 contains 21 residues. The DNA for the CDR3 is TGTGCCACCAGCAGAGATTTCCTGGGACTAGCGGGAGGCGGAAACACCGGGGAGCTGTTTTTT. It specifies CATSRDFLGLAGGGNTGELFF.

The rearrangement joins TRBV4-3 to TRBJ1-2; 10 bases match TRBD1. Per the germline V gene, CDR1 is LGHNA and CDR2 is YSLEER. V gave up 3 bases and J gave up 7 bases; unmatched junction bases: 20. The CDR3 covers 19 residues. CDR3 residues: CASSHNRQGALQGVSGYTF. The CDR3 DNA reads TGCGCCAGCAGCCACAACAGACAGGGGGCCCTTCAGGGCGTCAGTGGCTACACCTTC.